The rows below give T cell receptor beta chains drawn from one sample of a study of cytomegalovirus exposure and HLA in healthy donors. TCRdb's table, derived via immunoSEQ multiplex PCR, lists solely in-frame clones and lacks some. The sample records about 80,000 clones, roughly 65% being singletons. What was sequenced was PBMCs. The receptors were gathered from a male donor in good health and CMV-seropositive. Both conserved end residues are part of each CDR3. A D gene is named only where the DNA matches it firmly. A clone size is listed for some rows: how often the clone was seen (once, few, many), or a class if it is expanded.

CDR3nt: TGTGCCAGCAGCGACCCCCTGGGCGCGAACACCGGGGAGCTGTTTTTT; CDR3aa: CASSDPLGANTGELFF; d_gene: .; abundance: .; v_gene: TRBV9; j_gene: TRBJ2-2
CDR3nt: TGCGCCAGCAGCCAAACCCCGGGACTAGCTAAAAGTGAGCAGTTCTTC; CDR3aa: CASSQTPGLAKSEQFF; d_gene: TRBD2; abundance: .; v_gene: TRBV4-1; j_gene: TRBJ2-1
CDR3nt: TGCAGCGTAGAGGGGCCACTACCGGGACTAGCTTTAGATACGCAGTATTTT; CDR3aa: CSVEGPLPGLALDTQYF; d_gene: TRBD2; abundance: .; v_gene: TRBV29-1; j_gene: TRBJ2-3
CDR3nt: TGTGCCAGCAGTTACTCGCCACGTTATCCTAACGGGGAGCTGTTTTTT; CDR3aa: CASSYSPRYPNGELFF; d_gene: .; abundance: few; v_gene: TRBV6-5; j_gene: TRBJ2-2
CDR3nt: TGTGCCACCAGCAGAGACCGGACAGCTAGAGGGCTGAACACTGAAGCTTTCTTT; CDR3aa: CATSRDRTARGLNTEAFF; d_gene: .; abundance: .; v_gene: TRBV15; j_gene: TRBJ1-1
CDR3nt: TGCAGCGTTCTCCTAGGGACAGCAGGCAATCAGCCCCAGCATTTT; CDR3aa: CSVLLGTAGNQPQHF; d_gene: TRBD1; abundance: .; v_gene: TRBV29-1; j_gene: TRBJ1-5
CDR3nt: TGTGCCAGCAGGGCACTAGCGGGAGGAGAGACCCAGTACTTC; CDR3aa: CASRALAGGETQYF; d_gene: TRBD2; abundance: few; v_gene: TRBV6-5; j_gene: TRBJ2-5
CDR3nt: TGTGCCACCAGCAGAGGGGAGCAGCCCCAGCATTTT; CDR3aa: CATSRGEQPQHF; d_gene: .; abundance: .; v_gene: TRBV15; j_gene: TRBJ1-5
CDR3nt: TGTGCCAGCAGCGTATCGACTACTAGCCATGAGCAGTTCTTC; CDR3aa: CASSVSTTSHEQFF; d_gene: .; abundance: few; v_gene: TRBV9; j_gene: TRBJ2-1
CDR3nt: TGTGCCAGCACCTACTCCCGACACCGGGACTCCTACGAGCAGTACTTC; CDR3aa: CASTYSRHRDSYEQYF; d_gene: .; abundance: .; v_gene: TRBV9; j_gene: TRBJ2-7
CDR3nt: TGCGCCAGCAGCAGACCGGGACTAGCGGGGAACAATGAGCAGTTCTTC; CDR3aa: CASSRPGLAGNNEQFF; d_gene: TRBD2; abundance: .; v_gene: TRBV10-1; j_gene: TRBJ2-1
CDR3nt: TGTGCCAGCGGGGGGGTTTCCAATCAGCCCCAGCATTTT; CDR3aa: CASGGVSNQPQHF; d_gene: .; abundance: .; v_gene: TRBV27; j_gene: TRBJ1-5
CDR3nt: TGTGCCAGCAGTTCGCGGCCCGATACGCAGTATTTT; CDR3aa: CASSSRPDTQYF; d_gene: .; abundance: .; v_gene: TRBV28; j_gene: TRBJ2-3
CDR3nt: TGTGCCAGGGGGTCGAGACAGGTGAACACTGAAGCTTTCTTT; CDR3aa: CARGSRQVNTEAFF; d_gene: .; abundance: .; v_gene: TRBV2; j_gene: TRBJ1-1
CDR3nt: TGTGCCAGCAGCTTAGCGGAGTACAATGAGCAGTTCTTC; CDR3aa: CASSLAEYNEQFF; d_gene: .; abundance: .; v_gene: TRBV7-2; j_gene: TRBJ2-1
CDR3nt: TGTGCCAGCAGCTCACTTAGGGGAAGGAACTATGGCTACACCTTC; CDR3aa: CASSSLRGRNYGYTF; d_gene: .; abundance: .; v_gene: TRBV11-2; j_gene: TRBJ1-2
CDR3nt: TGTGCCAGCAGAGGGACAGGGAAAAATTCACCCCTCCACTTT; CDR3aa: CASRGTGKNSPLHF; d_gene: TRBD1; abundance: .; v_gene: TRBV2; j_gene: TRBJ1-6
CDR3nt: TGCGCCAGCAGCGAGGTCAGTTTTGGTACCGCTGAAGCTTTCTTT; CDR3aa: CASSEVSFGTAEAFF; d_gene: .; abundance: medium-sized; v_gene: TRBV5-1; j_gene: TRBJ1-1
CDR3nt: TGTGCCAGCCTTGAGACAGCGAGAAACTATGGCTACACCTTC; CDR3aa: CASLETARNYGYTF; d_gene: .; abundance: .; v_gene: TRBV2; j_gene: TRBJ1-2
CDR3nt: TGCGCCAGCAGTCAATCTCGGACAGGGTACGGCTATGGCTACACCTTC; CDR3aa: CASSQSRTGYGYGYTF; d_gene: TRBD1; abundance: .; v_gene: TRBV23-1; j_gene: TRBJ1-2
CDR3nt: TGTGCCAGCAGTACTTTTCCGGGGGACAGGGCCTATGGCTACACCTTC; CDR3aa: CASSTFPGDRAYGYTF; d_gene: TRBD1; abundance: .; v_gene: TRBV6-4; j_gene: TRBJ1-2
CDR3nt: TGTGCCAGCAGCTCTAGCGGGGGTAGGACCCAGTACTTC; CDR3aa: CASSSSGGRTQYF; d_gene: TRBD2; abundance: few; v_gene: TRBV13; j_gene: TRBJ2-5
CDR3nt: TGCAGTGCCAGGGTGAGGAATGAGCAGTTCTTC; CDR3aa: CSARVRNEQFF; d_gene: .; abundance: .; v_gene: TRBV20-1; j_gene: TRBJ2-1
CDR3nt: TGCGCCAGCAGCCAAGAAGGGGCAGGGGGCGAAAAACTGTTTTTT; CDR3aa: CASSQEGAGGEKLFF; d_gene: TRBD1; abundance: many; v_gene: TRBV4-3; j_gene: TRBJ1-4
CDR3nt: TGTGCCAGCAGCCGGGCGGGTCCCAGCACAGATACGCAGTATTTT; CDR3aa: CASSRAGPSTDTQYF; d_gene: .; abundance: .; v_gene: TRBV4-2; j_gene: TRBJ2-3
CDR3nt: TGCAGCGTGGGCCGATTCAATGAGCAGTTCTTC; CDR3aa: CSVGRFNEQFF; d_gene: .; abundance: .; v_gene: TRBV29-1; j_gene: TRBJ2-1
CDR3nt: TGTGCCAGCAGAAATACTCGTCGAGACAGAAAATTCTCCTACGAGCAGTACTTC; CDR3aa: CASRNTRRDRKFSYEQYF; d_gene: .; abundance: .; v_gene: TRBV28; j_gene: TRBJ2-7
CDR3nt: TGTGCCAGCTCTTACCAGGCGGGGGGCTACAATGAGCAGTTCTTC; CDR3aa: CASSYQAGGYNEQFF; d_gene: TRBD2; abundance: .; v_gene: TRBV18; j_gene: TRBJ2-1
CDR3nt: TGTGCCAGCAGCTTCAGGCTAGCGGAGAATGAGCAGTTCTTC; CDR3aa: CASSFRLAENEQFF; d_gene: TRBD2; abundance: once; v_gene: TRBV7-2; j_gene: TRBJ2-1
CDR3nt: TGTGCCAGCAGCTTCCAGGGACAGGGGGCACCCGGGGAGCTGTTTTTT; CDR3aa: CASSFQGQGAPGELFF; d_gene: TRBD1; abundance: once; v_gene: TRBV11-3; j_gene: TRBJ2-2
CDR3nt: TGTGCCAGCAGCCCCCCCCCGAGCGGGAAGGTCTACAATGAGCAGTTCTTC; CDR3aa: CASSPPPSGKVYNEQFF; d_gene: TRBD2; abundance: .; v_gene: TRBV9; j_gene: TRBJ2-1
CDR3nt: TGTGCCAGCTGGGAGTGGAAGAGCAATGAGCAGTTCTTC; CDR3aa: CASWEWKSNEQFF; d_gene: .; abundance: few; v_gene: TRBV6-6; j_gene: TRBJ2-1
CDR3nt: TGCAGCGTCGCCACCGGGACAGGGGGCACCGGGGAGCTGTTTTTT; CDR3aa: CSVATGTGGTGELFF; d_gene: TRBD1; abundance: .; v_gene: TRBV29-1; j_gene: TRBJ2-2
CDR3nt: TGTGCCAGCAGTTTAGCCGGTAGTAGCAATCAGCCCCAGCATTTT; CDR3aa: CASSLAGSSNQPQHF; d_gene: .; abundance: .; v_gene: TRBV28; j_gene: TRBJ1-5
CDR3nt: TGTGCCAGCAGCAAAGCGCGATTAGGGACATTAAGGTTCCCTGAAGCTTTCTTT; CDR3aa: CASSKARLGTLRFPEAFF; d_gene: .; abundance: .; v_gene: TRBV21-1; j_gene: TRBJ1-1
CDR3nt: TGTGCCAGCAGTGAATCTACAGGGGCCCTTATGAAGCAGTACTTC; CDR3aa: CASSESTGALMKQYF; d_gene: TRBD1; abundance: .; v_gene: TRBV25-1; j_gene: TRBJ2-7
CDR3nt: TGCGCCAGCAGCTTGGCCGCGGGGCGGGGGACAGATACGCAGTATTTT; CDR3aa: CASSLAAGRGTDTQYF; d_gene: TRBD2; abundance: .; v_gene: TRBV5-1; j_gene: TRBJ2-3
CDR3nt: TGTGCCTGGTTGCGGGGAAGGGACACTGAAGCTTTCTTT; CDR3aa: CAWLRGRDTEAFF; d_gene: .; abundance: .; v_gene: TRBV30; j_gene: TRBJ1-1
CDR3nt: TGTGCCAGCAGCGTACAGGCGCATGAGCAGTTCTTC; CDR3aa: CASSVQAHEQFF; d_gene: .; abundance: .; v_gene: TRBV9; j_gene: TRBJ2-1
CDR3nt: TGCGCCAGCAGCCTGTCCGGGACAGGGGAAACGGCTTTCTTT; CDR3aa: CASSLSGTGETAFF; d_gene: TRBD1; abundance: .; v_gene: TRBV5-1; j_gene: TRBJ1-1
CDR3nt: TGTGCCTGGAGTGTACTAGCGGGAATAAACAATGAGCAGTTCTTC; CDR3aa: CAWSVLAGINNEQFF; d_gene: TRBD2; abundance: .; v_gene: TRBV30; j_gene: TRBJ2-1
CDR3nt: TGTGCCAGCAGCGGGAGGGGAAGGGATGATCAGCCCCAGCATTTT; CDR3aa: CASSGRGRDDQPQHF; d_gene: .; abundance: .; v_gene: TRBV9; j_gene: TRBJ1-5
CDR3nt: TGTGCCAGCAGTCTCGGGACAGGGTCGGGGATCTTC; CDR3aa: CASSLGTGSGIF; d_gene: TRBD1; abundance: few; v_gene: TRBV2; j_gene: TRBJ2-1
CDR3nt: TGTGCCCGCAGCTTAGGGAATGTGGTAGGGAGTCAGCCCCAGCATTTT; CDR3aa: CARSLGNVVGSQPQHF; d_gene: .; abundance: few; v_gene: TRBV7-2; j_gene: TRBJ1-5
CDR3nt: TGTGCCAGCAGAGGGACAGGGGGCTGGGAGCAGTACTTC; CDR3aa: CASRGTGGWEQYF; d_gene: TRBD1; abundance: .; v_gene: TRBV27; j_gene: TRBJ2-7
CDR3nt: TGTGCCTGGAGACAGGGGCAGAACACTGAAGCTTTCTTT; CDR3aa: CAWRQGQNTEAFF; d_gene: TRBD1; abundance: .; v_gene: TRBV30; j_gene: TRBJ1-1
CDR3nt: TGTGCCATCAGTGTGACTAGCGGGGAATCCTACGAGCAGTACTTC; CDR3aa: CAISVTSGESYEQYF; d_gene: TRBD2; abundance: .; v_gene: TRBV10-3; j_gene: TRBJ2-7
CDR3nt: TGTGCCAGTAAGTATGGGCTGAACACTGAAGCTTTCTTT; CDR3aa: CASKYGLNTEAFF; d_gene: .; abundance: .; v_gene: TRBV19; j_gene: TRBJ1-1
CDR3nt: TGTGCCAGCAGCTTAAAGAGGGATATGACTGAAGCTTTCTTT; CDR3aa: CASSLKRDMTEAFF; d_gene: .; abundance: .; v_gene: TRBV7-8; j_gene: TRBJ1-1
CDR3nt: TGCAGCGTTGAAAACGTCGGGGGGGCCACTAGCGATACGCAGTATTTT; CDR3aa: CSVENVGGATSDTQYF; d_gene: TRBD2; abundance: .; v_gene: TRBV29-1; j_gene: TRBJ2-3
CDR3nt: TGTGCCAGCAGCCAAGCATCTCTAACCCTCACCGGGGAGCTGTTTTTT; CDR3aa: CASSQASLTLTGELFF; d_gene: .; abundance: few; v_gene: TRBV4-2; j_gene: TRBJ2-2
CDR3nt: TGTGCCAGCAGCTTTCGGGACAGAGGAGAGCATGGCTACACCTTC; CDR3aa: CASSFRDRGEHGYTF; d_gene: TRBD1; abundance: .; v_gene: TRBV7-2; j_gene: TRBJ1-2
CDR3nt: TGTGCCAGCAGTCCGGGGGGAGAGACCCAGTACTTC; CDR3aa: CASSPGGETQYF; d_gene: TRBD2; abundance: .; v_gene: TRBV27; j_gene: TRBJ2-5
CDR3nt: TGTGCCAGCAGTTTGAGAGCAAATTCACCCCTCCACTTT; CDR3aa: CASSLRANSPLHF; d_gene: .; abundance: .; v_gene: TRBV27; j_gene: TRBJ1-6
CDR3nt: TGTGCCAGCAGCGTGGGGGGGTTCGCCTACGAGCAGTACTTC; CDR3aa: CASSVGGFAYEQYF; d_gene: TRBD2; abundance: .; v_gene: TRBV9; j_gene: TRBJ2-7
CDR3nt: TGTGCCAGCTCAAAGGAAGCTGGGCCAAACATCCACACCGGGGAGCTGTTTTTT; CDR3aa: CASSKEAGPNIHTGELFF; d_gene: .; abundance: .; v_gene: TRBV18; j_gene: TRBJ2-2
CDR3nt: TGTGCCATCGACACAGGGATAGACGAGCAGTACTTC; CDR3aa: CAIDTGIDEQYF; d_gene: .; abundance: .; v_gene: TRBV6-1; j_gene: TRBJ2-7
CDR3nt: TGTGCCTGCTCCGACAGGGGGAACACTGAAGCTTTCTTT; CDR3aa: CACSDRGNTEAFF; d_gene: TRBD1; abundance: few; v_gene: TRBV30; j_gene: TRBJ1-1
CDR3nt: TGTGCCAGCAGCTCAGGGGGCAGGGGCTACACCTTC; CDR3aa: CASSSGGRGYTF; d_gene: TRBD1; abundance: few; v_gene: TRBV9; j_gene: TRBJ1-2
CDR3nt: TGTGCCAGCCGGGGGGACCCCCAAGAGACCCAGTACTTC; CDR3aa: CASRGDPQETQYF; d_gene: TRBD2; abundance: .; v_gene: TRBV25-1; j_gene: TRBJ2-5